Shown below are 27 T cell receptor beta chains from a single sample sequenced in a study of blood T cell repertoires in COVID-19. The table came from immunoSEQ multiplex PCR; TCRdb's copy has only in-frame clones and leaves some out. The data contain 170,000 or so clones, 86% of them singletons. The source material was peripheral blood. The receptor set was obtained from a man aged 45-65 years with active or convalescent COVID-19.

The chain combines TRBV4-2 with TRBJ1-4; unclear D gene. Germline V CDR1 and CDR2: LGHNA, YNFKEQ. V lost 1 base and J 0 bases, leaving 6 bases between the germline ends. The CDR3 sequence is 15 residues long. The CDR3 reads CASSQVSATNEKLFF. The CDR3, as DNA: TGTGCCAGCAGCCAAGTCAGTGCAACTAATGAAAAACTGTTTTTT.

The chain uses TRBV30 and TRBJ1-3, with D perhaps TRBD1 (5 bases). Germline loops: CDR1 GTSNPN, CDR2 SVGIG (reference sequence). The CDR3 is made up of 12 amino acids. Trimming removed 5 bases from V and 4 bases from J, with 9 bases in between. The CDR3 loop reads CAWGTLGNTIYF. DNA of the CDR3: TGTGCCTGGGGGACTTTGGGAAACACCATATATTTT.

The J gene is TRBJ1-1, the V gene TRBV15; 8 nucleotides line up with TRBD1. Losses at the gene ends were 4 bases for V and 6 bases for J; bases not matched to a gene: 7. Germline CDR1 is LNHNV and CDR2 is YYDKDF (reference sequence). This CDR3 is built from 14 residues. CDR3 in DNA: TGTGCCACCAGCACGGGACAGGCGTACGCTGAAGCTTTCTTT. Its translation: CATSTGQAYAEAFF.

In nucleotides, the CDR3 is TGTGCCAGCAGCTTAGCTGGCTCCGGGACTAGCGGGAGCAATACGCAGTATTTT. Translated, it gives CASSLAGSGTSGSNTQYF. The chain employs TRBV7-8 and TRBJ2-3, with TRBD2 matching 14 bases. V dropped 0 bases and J dropped 7; count of bases not matched to a gene: 9. The CDR3 spans 18 residues. Germline CDR1 is SGHVS and CDR2 is FQNEAQ.

This chain connects TRBV4-1 to TRBJ1-3; D perhaps matches TRBD1 (5 bases). This CDR3 comprises 17 residues. Germline CDR1 is MGHRA and CDR2 is YSYEKL. With 0 bases removed from V and 0 bases from J, the gap between germline ends came to 12 bases. CDR3 nucleotides: TGCGCCAGCAGCCAAGAAGAGCGGGGGAGCTCTGGAAACACCATATATTTT. This sequence encodes CASSQEERGSSGNTIYF.

The V call is TRBV7-8, the J call TRBJ1-2, with 8 positions matching TRBD1. From germline, CDR1 is SGHVS and CDR2 FQNEAQ. V dropped 0 bases and J dropped 3; count of bases not matched to a gene: 3. This CDR3 comprises 15 residues. The CDR3 region is CASSLAGQGHYGYTF. The CDR3 region has the DNA TGTGCCAGCAGCTTAGCTGGACAGGGTCACTATGGCTACACCTTC.

In DNA form, the CDR3 reads TGCGCCAGCAGCGCCGGGACAGCCGCAAACTATGGCTACACCTTC. Translating it yields CASSAGTAANYGYTF. The chain joins TRBV5-1 to TRBJ1-2; 7 bases are a match to TRBD1. Germline V CDR1 and CDR2: SGHRS, YFSETQ. This CDR3 contains 15 residues. Losses at the gene ends were 4 bases for V and 2 bases for J; bases not matched to a gene: 8.

The sample holds one count of this clone. The CDR3 loop reads CASSTGLGADQPQHF. For the CDR3, the DNA is TGCGCCAGCAGTACCGGTTTAGGGGCCGATCAGCCCCAGCATTTT. The chain is built from TRBV5-1 and TRBJ1-5; TRBD1 is a possible D gene (5 bases). With 5 bases removed from V and 5 bases from J, the gap between germline ends came to 17 bases. CDR1 and CDR2 from the germline V gene are SGHRS and YFSETQ. This CDR3 is 15 amino acids long.

This clone was seen more than once but under ten times. V gene TRBV7-9 combines with J gene TRBJ2-5, with D possibly TRBD1 on 6 matching bases. CDR1 and CDR2 (germline): SEHNR, FQNEAQ (reference sequence). V lost 2 bases, J lost 0 bases, and 16 bases lay in between. CDR3 length: 17 amino acids. The CDR3 loop is CASSLLQGTLYQETQYF. CDR3 in DNA: TGTGCCAGCAGCTTACTACAGGGAACACTTTACCAAGAGACCCAGTACTTC.

Only a few counts were recorded for this clone. The J gene is TRBJ1-6, the V gene TRBV5-4; D is possibly TRBD1 (6 bases). Germline-derived CDR1 and CDR2 are SGHNT and YYREEE (reference sequence). V was cut by 0 bases and J by 3 bases, with 7 bases left in between. The CDR3 length is 15 residues. CDR3 nucleotides: TGTGCCAGCAGCTTGGGGGGGCACTATAATTCACCCCTCCACTTT. Translation: CASSLGGHYNSPLHF.

The chain recombines TRBV4-1 with TRBJ2-7; D gene ambiguous. Germline-derived CDR1 and CDR2 are MGHRA and YSYEKL. This CDR3 is built from 14 residues. V was shortened by 3 bases and J by 7 bases, with 16 bases between the two germline ends. The CDR3 reads CASSQVQATREQYF. The CDR3, as DNA: TGCGCCAGCAGCCAGGTCCAGGCAACGCGAGAGCAGTACTTC.

The chain links TRBV7-3 to TRBJ1-5, with D uncertain. Deletions cut 5 bases from V and 3 bases from J, with 8 bases between. The CDR3 spans 13 residues. CDR1 SGHTA and CDR2 FQGTGA come from the germline V gene. In nucleotides, the CDR3 is TGTGCCAGCAGCCCCACAATCAATCAGCCCCAGCATTTT. Translation: CASSPTINQPQHF.

The gene calls are TRBV4-3 and TRBJ1-3; 7 nucleotides agree with TRBD1. CDR1 and CDR2 from the germline V gene are LGHNA and YSLEER. Losses at the gene ends were 5 bases for V and 1 base for J; bases not matched to a gene: 8. The CDR3 is 16 residues long. As DNA, the CDR3 is TGCGCCAGCAGCTCAAACCAGGGGGGATCTGGAAACACCATATATTTT. Its protein product is CASSSNQGGSGNTIYF.

CDR3 DNA sequence: TGTGGGGTGGCAGACAAAGGTAATGAAAAACTGTTTTTT. Amino acid sequence: CGVADKGNEKLFF. The V call is TRBV12-3 or TRBV12-4, the J call TRBJ1-4; no clear D. The CDR3 has 13 amino acids.

This chain uses TRBV7-9 with TRBJ2-1; maybe TRBD2 (7 bases). V was clipped by 4 bases and J by 0 bases, with 16 bases between them. The CDR3 contains 17 residues. Germline lookup yields CDR1 SEHNR and CDR2 FQNEAQ (reference sequence). The DNA of the CDR3 is TGTGCCAGCAGCTCCCCCAAAGGGGGGGGCTCCTACAATGAGCAGTTCTTC. It translates to CASSSPKGGGSYNEQFF.

A few counts support this clone. The V and J genes are TRBV19 and TRBJ2-2; 7 bases match TRBD1. This CDR3 has 14 amino acids. With V trimmed by 6 bases and J by 4 bases, 5 bases remained unmatched. CDR1 and CDR2 from the germline V gene are LNHDA and SQIVND (reference sequence). CDR3 loop: CASSLDRATGELFF. The CDR3 DNA reads TGTGCCAGTAGCTTAGACAGGGCCACCGGGGAGCTGTTTTTT.

This clone was counted a single time. The rearrangement joins TRBV7-6 to TRBJ2-2, with 7 bases lining up with TRBD2. The V gene end was trimmed by 0 bases and the J gene end by 2 bases; junction bases not matched to a gene: 6. The CDR3 sequence is 17 residues long. The germline CDR1 and CDR2 sequences are SGHVS and FNYEAQ. The CDR3 is CASSLAPGGLNTGELFF. The DNA of the CDR3 is TGTGCCAGCAGCTTAGCGCCGGGGGGTCTTAACACCGGGGAGCTGTTTTTT.

V is TRBV19 and J is TRBJ1-5; 9 bases line up with TRBD1. V was pared by 2 bases and J by 5 bases, with 7 bases of the junction left unmatched. Germline V gives CDR1 LNHDA, CDR2 SQIVND (reference sequence). This CDR3 is 16 amino acids long. In DNA form, the CDR3 reads TGTGCCAGTAGTATATTTTTGGACAGGGGTTATCAGCCCCAGCATTTT. It codes for CASSIFLDRGYQPQHF.

The rearrangement links TRBV19 to TRBJ2-7; D perhaps matches TRBD1 (7 bases). The germline V gene encodes CDR1 LNHDA and CDR2 SQIVND (reference sequence). Trimming cost V 3 bases and J 1 base, with 13 bases left between them. CDR3 length: 15 residues. CDR3 loop: CASSIQTGRSYEQYF. The CDR3 DNA sequence: TGTGCCAGTAGTATTCAGACAGGGAGGTCCTACGAGCAGTACTTC.

This chain connects TRBV11-2 to TRBJ2-1, with TRBD1 identical over 11 bases. Germline assignment: CDR1 SGHAT and CDR2 FQNNGV. This CDR3 has 15 residues. V dropped 6 bases and J dropped 4; count of bases not matched to a gene: 5. CDR3 coding DNA: TGTGCCAGCAGACCAGGACAGGGGGCTTACAATGAGCAGTTCTTC. It specifies CASRPGQGAYNEQFF. The variable domain in full, with the rest retrieved from reference TRBV11-2 and TRBJ2-1, is EAGVAQSPRYKIIEKRQSVAFWCNPISGHATLYWYQQILGQGPKLLIQFQNNGVVDDSQLPKDRFSAERLKGVDSTLKIQPAKLEDSAVYLCASRPGQGAYNEQFFGPGTRLTVL.

V usage is TRBV6-5 and J usage is TRBJ1-4, with D possibly being TRBD1 (6 bases). The CDR3 spans 16 residues. Trimming shortened V by 0 bases and J by 3 bases, and 11 bases separated the two germline ends. Germline V gives CDR1 MNHEY, CDR2 SVGAGI. The CDR3 spells CASSYSRGAANEKLFF. The CDR3 DNA is TGTGCCAGCAGTTACTCCCGGGGGGCGGCTAATGAAAAACTGTTTTTT.

V and J are TRBV4-3 and TRBJ2-7; 10 bases fit TRBD1. CDR3 size: 16 residues. Unmatched junction bases numbered 6, after V lost 2 bases and J lost 2 bases. Germline V gene sequence: CDR1 LGHNA, CDR2 YSLEER. The CDR3: CASSQMAGQGAYEQYF. CDR3 in DNA: TGCGCCAGCAGCCAAATGGCTGGACAGGGGGCCTACGAGCAGTACTTC.

V and J are TRBV24-1 and TRBJ2-1; 8 positions agree with TRBD2. The CDR3 runs to 17 residues. The V gene end was trimmed by 1 base and the J gene end by 2 bases; junction bases not matched to a gene: 6. Germline values: CDR1 KGHDR, CDR2 SFDVKD. The CDR3: CATSDLGSGGPYNEQFF. The CDR3 DNA reads TGTGCCACCAGTGATTTAGGAAGCGGGGGACCCTACAATGAGCAGTTCTTC.

The chain uses TRBV18 and TRBJ1-3; D is perhaps TRBD1 (6 bases). This CDR3 is 15 amino acids long. The germline CDR1 and CDR2 sequences are KGHSH and LQKENI. Trimming cost V 3 bases and J 4 bases, with 13 bases left between them. CDR3: CASSPVQGSGNTIYF. Here the CDR3 DNA reads TGTGCCAGCTCACCGGTACAGGGCTCCGGAAACACCATATATTTT.

The chain combines TRBV2 with TRBJ1-6; 9 bases match TRBD1. Germline loops: CDR1 SNHLY, CDR2 FYNNEI. The V and J ends lost 3 bases and 7 bases, in that order; junction bases with no gene match: 4. This CDR3 region has 15 residues. CDR3 protein: CASSELTGGNSPLHF. The CDR3 DNA follows: TGTGCCAGCAGTGAGTTGACAGGGGGAAATTCACCCCTCCACTTT.

V gene TRBV29-1 combines with J gene TRBJ2-2, with D possibly matching TRBD2 (5 bases). From germline, CDR1 is SQVTM and CDR2 ANQGSEA. The germline V and J ends were trimmed by 8 bases and 0 bases, with 13 bases remaining between them. This CDR3 region has 14 residues. In nucleotides, the CDR3 is TGCAGCACGCGAGGGCCCGCGAACACCGGGGAGCTGTTTTTT. Translating gives CSTRGPANTGELFF.

The chain links TRBV2 to TRBJ2-5; D gene unclear. Trimming left V 6 bases short and J 4 bases short, with 18 bases between. The CDR3 length is 15 residues. The germline V gene has CDR1 SNHLY and CDR2 FYNNEI. The CDR3 DNA reads TGTGCCAGCAGCCAACACCCGAGCGCCGTAGAGACCCAGTACTTC. Protein product: CASSQHPSAVETQYF.